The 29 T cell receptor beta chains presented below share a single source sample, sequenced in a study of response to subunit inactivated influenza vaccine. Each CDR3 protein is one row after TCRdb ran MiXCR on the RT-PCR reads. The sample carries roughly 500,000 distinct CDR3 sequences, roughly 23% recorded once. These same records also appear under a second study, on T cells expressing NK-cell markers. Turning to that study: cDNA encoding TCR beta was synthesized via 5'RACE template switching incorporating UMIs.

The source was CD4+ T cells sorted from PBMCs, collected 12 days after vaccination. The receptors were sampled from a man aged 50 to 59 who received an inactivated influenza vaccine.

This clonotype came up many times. In DNA, the CDR3 is TGTGCCAGCAGCCCCGGGACAGGCAACTATGGCTACACCTTC. Translated: CASSPGTGNYGYTF. This chain uses TRBV5-5 with TRBJ1-2; the match to TRBD1 covers 8 bases. V shed 4 bases and J 2 bases; nucleotides not matched to a gene: 4. Germline CDR1 reads SGHKS; CDR2 reads YYEKEE (reference sequence). CDR3 length: 14 amino acids. The full variable domain, in which reference TRBV5-5 and TRBJ1-2 provide the parts outside the CDR3, is DAGVTQSPTHLIKTRGQQVTLRCSPISGHKSVSWYQQVLGQGPQFIFQYYEKEERGRGNFPDRFSARQFPNYSSELNVNALLLGDSALYLCASSPGTGNYGYTFGSGTRLTVV.

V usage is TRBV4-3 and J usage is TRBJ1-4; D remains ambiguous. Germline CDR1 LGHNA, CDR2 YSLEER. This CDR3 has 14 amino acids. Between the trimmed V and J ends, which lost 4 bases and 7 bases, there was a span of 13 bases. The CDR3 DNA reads TGCGCCAGCAGCCTGGCACTACGGGGTGAAAAACTGTTTTTT. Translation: CASSLALRGEKLFF.

Here the CDR3 reads CASRRRGNTDTQYF. In DNA, the CDR3 is TGTGCCAGCCGCCGCCGCGGGAACACAGATACGCAGTATTTT. The rearrangement uses TRBV7-2 and TRBJ2-3; a possible D gene is TRBD2 (6 bases). Trimming removed 8 bases at V and 2 bases at J, with 14 bases between. CDR3 size: 14 residues. Germline CDR1 is SGHTA and CDR2 is FQGNSA.

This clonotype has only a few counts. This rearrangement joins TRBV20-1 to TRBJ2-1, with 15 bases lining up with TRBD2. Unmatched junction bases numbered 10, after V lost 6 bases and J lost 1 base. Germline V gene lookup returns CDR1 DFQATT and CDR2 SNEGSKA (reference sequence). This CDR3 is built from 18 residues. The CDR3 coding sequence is TGCAGTGCCCCTGGACTAGCGGGGGGGCGTGGGTCCTACAATGAGCAGTTCTTC. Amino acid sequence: CSAPGLAGGRGSYNEQFF.

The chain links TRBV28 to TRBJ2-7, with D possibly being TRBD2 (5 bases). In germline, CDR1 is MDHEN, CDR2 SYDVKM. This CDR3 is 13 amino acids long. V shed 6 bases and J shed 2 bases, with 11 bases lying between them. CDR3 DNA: TGTGCCAGCAGGGACGGGATTACCTACGAGCAGTACTTC. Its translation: CASRDGITYEQYF.

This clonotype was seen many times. The CDR3 nucleotides read TGCAGTGCTAGGCTATTTAGCGGGGCCTCTCCTGAGCAGTTCTTC. It is translated as CSARLFSGASPEQFF. The chain couples TRBV20-1 to TRBJ2-1; 8 bases are shared with TRBD2. Germline CDR1 is DFQATT and CDR2 is SNEGSKA (reference sequence). Trimming cost V 3 bases and J 9 bases; bases outside gene matches: 13. The CDR3 runs 15 residues.

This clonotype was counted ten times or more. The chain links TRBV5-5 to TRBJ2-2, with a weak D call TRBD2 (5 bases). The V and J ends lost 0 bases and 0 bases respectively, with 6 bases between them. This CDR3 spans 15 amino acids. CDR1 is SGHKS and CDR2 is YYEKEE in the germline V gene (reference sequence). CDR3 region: CASSLGTPNTGELFF. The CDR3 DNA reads TGTGCCAGCAGCTTGGGGACTCCGAACACCGGGGAGCTGTTTTTT.

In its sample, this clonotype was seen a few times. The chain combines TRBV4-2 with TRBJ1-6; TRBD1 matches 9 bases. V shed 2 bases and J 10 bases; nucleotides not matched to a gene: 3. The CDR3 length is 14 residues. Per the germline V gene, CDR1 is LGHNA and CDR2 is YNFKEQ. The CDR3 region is CASSQQTGGSPLHF. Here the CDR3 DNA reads TGTGCCAGCAGCCAACAGACAGGGGGATCACCCCTCCACTTT.

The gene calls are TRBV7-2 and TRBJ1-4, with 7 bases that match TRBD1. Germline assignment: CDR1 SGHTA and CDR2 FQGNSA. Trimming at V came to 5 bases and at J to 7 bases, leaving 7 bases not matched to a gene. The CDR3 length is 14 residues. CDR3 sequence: CASSPGTEIEKLFF. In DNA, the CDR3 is TGTGCCAGCAGCCCTGGGACAGAAATTGAAAAACTGTTTTTT. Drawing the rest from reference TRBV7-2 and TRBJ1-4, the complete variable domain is GAGVSQSPSNKVTEKGKDVELRCDPISGHTALYWYRQSLGQGLEFLIYFQGNSAPDKSGLPSDRFSAERTGGSVSTLTIQRTQQEDSAVYLCASSPGTEIEKLFFGSGTQLSVL.

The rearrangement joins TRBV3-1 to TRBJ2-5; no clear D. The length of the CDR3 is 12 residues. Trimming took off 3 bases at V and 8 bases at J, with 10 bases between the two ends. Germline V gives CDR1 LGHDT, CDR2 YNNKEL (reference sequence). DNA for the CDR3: TGTGCCAGCAGCCAGGCCTTTGTTACCCAGTACTTC. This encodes CASSQAFVTQYF.

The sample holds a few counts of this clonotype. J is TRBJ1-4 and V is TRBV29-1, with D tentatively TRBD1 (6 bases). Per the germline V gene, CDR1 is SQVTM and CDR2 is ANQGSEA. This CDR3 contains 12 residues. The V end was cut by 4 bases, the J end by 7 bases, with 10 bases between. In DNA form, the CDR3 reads TGCAGCGTTGGAGGGGGTTTTGAAAAACTGTTTTTT. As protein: CSVGGGFEKLFF.

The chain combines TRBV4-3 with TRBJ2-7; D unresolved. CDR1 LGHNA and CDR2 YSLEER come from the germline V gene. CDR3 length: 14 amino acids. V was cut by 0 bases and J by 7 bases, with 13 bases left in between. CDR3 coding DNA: TGCGCCAGCAGCCAAGAGCTCCAGTCTTGGGAGCAGTACTTC. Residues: CASSQELQSWEQYF.

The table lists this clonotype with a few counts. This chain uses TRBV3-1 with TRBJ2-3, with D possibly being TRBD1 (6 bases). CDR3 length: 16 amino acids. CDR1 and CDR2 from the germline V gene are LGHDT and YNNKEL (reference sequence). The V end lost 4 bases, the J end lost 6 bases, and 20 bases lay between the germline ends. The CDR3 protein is CASSPRPQGIVDTQYF. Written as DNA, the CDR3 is TGTGCCAGCAGCCCTAGACCTCAGGGGATAGTCGATACGCAGTATTTT.

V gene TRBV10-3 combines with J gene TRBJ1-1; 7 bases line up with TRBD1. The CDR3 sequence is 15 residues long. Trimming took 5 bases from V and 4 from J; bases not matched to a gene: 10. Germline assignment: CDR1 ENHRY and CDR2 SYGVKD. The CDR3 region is CAISRDSSQGTEAFF. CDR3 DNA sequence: TGTGCCATCAGTCGGGACAGTTCGCAAGGCACTGAAGCTTTCTTT.

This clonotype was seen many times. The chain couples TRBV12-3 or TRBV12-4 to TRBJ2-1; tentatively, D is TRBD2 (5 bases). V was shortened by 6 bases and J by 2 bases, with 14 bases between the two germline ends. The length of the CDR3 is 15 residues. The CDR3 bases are TGTGCCAGCAGGCCTCGGGAAGCGGCCTACAATGAGCAGTTCTTC. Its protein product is CASRPREAAYNEQFF.

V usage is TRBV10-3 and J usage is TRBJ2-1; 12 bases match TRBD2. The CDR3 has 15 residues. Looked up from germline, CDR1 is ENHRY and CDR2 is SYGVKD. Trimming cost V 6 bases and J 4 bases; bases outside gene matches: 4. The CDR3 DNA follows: TGTGCCATCAGCTCCGGGACTAGCGGGTACAATGAGCAGTTCTTC. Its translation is CAISSGTSGYNEQFF.

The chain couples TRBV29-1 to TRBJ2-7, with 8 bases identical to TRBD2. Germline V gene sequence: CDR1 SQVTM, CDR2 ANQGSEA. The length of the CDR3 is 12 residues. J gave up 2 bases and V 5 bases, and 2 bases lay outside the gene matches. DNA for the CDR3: TGCAGCGTTCGGGGGGGGACCTACGAGCAGTACTTC. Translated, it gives CSVRGGTYEQYF.

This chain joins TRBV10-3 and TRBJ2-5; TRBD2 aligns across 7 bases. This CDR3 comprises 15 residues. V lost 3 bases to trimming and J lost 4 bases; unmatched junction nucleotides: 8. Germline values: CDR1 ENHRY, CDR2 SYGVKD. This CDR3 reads CAISDPGRERETQYF. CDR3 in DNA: TGTGCCATCAGTGATCCGGGGAGGGAGAGAGAGACCCAGTACTTC.

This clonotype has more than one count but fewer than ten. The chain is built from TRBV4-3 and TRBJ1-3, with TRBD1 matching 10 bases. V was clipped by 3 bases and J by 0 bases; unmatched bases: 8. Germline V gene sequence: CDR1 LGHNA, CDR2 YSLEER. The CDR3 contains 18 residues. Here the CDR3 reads CASSHPRTGGSSGNTIYF. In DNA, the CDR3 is TGCGCCAGCAGCCACCCCAGGACAGGGGGTTCCTCTGGAAACACCATATATTTT.

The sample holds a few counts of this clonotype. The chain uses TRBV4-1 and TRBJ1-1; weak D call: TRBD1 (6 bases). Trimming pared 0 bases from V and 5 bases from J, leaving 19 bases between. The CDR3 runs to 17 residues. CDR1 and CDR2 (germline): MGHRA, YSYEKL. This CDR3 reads CASSQESAGAGRTEAFF. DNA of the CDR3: TGCGCCAGCAGCCAAGAAAGTGCGGGGGCCGGGAGGACTGAAGCTTTCTTT.

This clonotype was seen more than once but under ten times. CDR3 sequence (DNA): TGCAGTGCGCCAGCGGGAGGGAGCACCGGGGAGCTGTTTTTT. Protein sequence: CSAPAGGSTGELFF. The chain combines TRBV20-1 with TRBJ2-2; the match to TRBD2 covers 10 bases. Germline-derived CDR1 and CDR2 are DFQATT and SNEGSKA (reference sequence). This CDR3 spans 14 amino acids. Trimming took 6 bases from V and 4 from J; bases not matched to a gene: 5.

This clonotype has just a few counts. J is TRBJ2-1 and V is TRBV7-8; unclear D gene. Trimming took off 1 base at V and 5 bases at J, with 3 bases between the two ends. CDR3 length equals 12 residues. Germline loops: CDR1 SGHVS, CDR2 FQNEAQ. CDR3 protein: CASSLDHNEQFF. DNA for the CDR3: TGTGCCAGCAGCTTAGACCACAATGAGCAGTTCTTC.

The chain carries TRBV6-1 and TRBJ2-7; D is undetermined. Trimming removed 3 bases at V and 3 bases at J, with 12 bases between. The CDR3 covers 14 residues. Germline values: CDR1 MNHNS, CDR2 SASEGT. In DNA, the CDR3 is TGTGCCAGCAGTGAGGGCAATTTAGTCTACGAGCAGTACTTC. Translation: CASSEGNLVYEQYF.

The CDR3 loop reads CASSDTAGSQETQYF. The CDR3 nucleotides are TGTGCCAGCAGTGATACAGCGGGGAGTCAAGAGACCCAGTACTTC. The gene calls are TRBV6-1 and TRBJ2-5; 7 positions match TRBD2. Trimming removed 3 bases from V and 2 bases from J; junction bases left unmatched: 6. The CDR3 sequence is 15 residues long. Germline V gene sequence: CDR1 MNHNS, CDR2 SASEGT.

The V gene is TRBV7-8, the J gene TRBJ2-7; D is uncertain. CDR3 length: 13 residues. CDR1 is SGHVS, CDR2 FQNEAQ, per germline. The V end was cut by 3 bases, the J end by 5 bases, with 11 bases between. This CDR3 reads CASSFDRRDEQYF. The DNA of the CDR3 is TGTGCCAGCAGCTTTGATCGAAGGGACGAGCAGTACTTC. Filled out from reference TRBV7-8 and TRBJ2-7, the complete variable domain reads GAGVSQSPRYKVAKRGQDVALRCDPISGHVSLFWYQQALGQGPEFLTYFQNEAQLDKSGLPSDRFFAERPEGSVSTLKIQRTQQEDSAVYLCASSFDRRDEQYFGPGTRLTVT.

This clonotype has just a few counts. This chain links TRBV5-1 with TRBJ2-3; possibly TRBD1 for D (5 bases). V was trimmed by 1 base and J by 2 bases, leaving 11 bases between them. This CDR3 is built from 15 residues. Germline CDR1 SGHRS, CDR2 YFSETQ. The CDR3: CASSLTVGATDTQYF. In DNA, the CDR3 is TGCGCCAGCAGCTTGACGGTTGGGGCCACAGATACGCAGTATTTT.

The CDR3 bases are TGCGCCAGCAGCTTGGAGTTGGTTGGCACTGAAGCTTTCTTT. Protein: CASSLELVGTEAFF. The chain uses TRBV5-1 and TRBJ1-1; D not certain. Per the germline V gene, CDR1 is SGHRS and CDR2 is YFSETQ. Trimming took off 0 bases at V and 4 bases at J, with 10 bases between the two ends. The CDR3 runs 14 residues.

The CDR3 loop reads CATSPPRGRYTGELFF. CDR3 nucleotide sequence: TGTGCCACCAGCCCCCCGCGGGGACGATATACCGGGGAGCTGTTTTTT. The chain uses TRBV15 and TRBJ2-2; weak D call: TRBD2 (6 bases). This CDR3 spans 16 amino acids. CDR1 and CDR2 (germline): LNHNV, YYDKDF (reference sequence). Trimming removed 5 bases at V and 5 bases at J, with 18 bases between. The whole variable domain, filled in from reference TRBV15 and TRBJ2-2, reads DAMVIQNPRYQVTQFGKPVTLSCSQTLNHNVMYWYQQKSSQAPKLLFHYYDKDFNNEADTPDNFQSRRPNTSFCFLDIRSPGLGDTAMYLCATSPPRGRYTGELFFGEGSRLTVL.

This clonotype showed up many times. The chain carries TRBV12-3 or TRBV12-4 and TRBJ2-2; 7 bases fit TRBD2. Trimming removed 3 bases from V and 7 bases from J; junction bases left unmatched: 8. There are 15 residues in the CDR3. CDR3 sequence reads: CASSFKAGRGGELFF. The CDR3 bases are TGTGCCAGCAGTTTTAAAGCGGGAAGGGGCGGGGAGCTGTTTTTT.